Each of the 6 T cell receptor beta chains below was sequenced from the same sample in a study of cytomegalovirus exposure and HLA in healthy donors. Generated by immunoSEQ multiplex PCR, the TCRdb table keeps only in-frame clones and is missing some. Of about 200,000 clones listed, around 78% are singletons. Sequenced material: PBMCs. The source is a young woman in good health and CMV-seronegative.

The CDR3 bases are TGCGCCAGCAGCTTGCGTGGGACAGGGGACACCGGGGAGCTGTTTTTT. Translating gives CASSLRGTGDTGELFF. The chain uses TRBV5-1 and TRBJ2-2; 10 bases match TRBD1. The V gene's germline CDR1 is SGHRS and CDR2 YFSETQ. This CDR3 spans 16 amino acids. The ends lost 1 base at V and 3 bases at J; junction bases unmatched: 3.

V usage is TRBV30 and J usage is TRBJ1-1; D gene ambiguous. Trimming pared 4 bases from V and 3 bases from J, leaving 12 bases between. This CDR3 comprises 13 residues. Looked up from germline, CDR1 is GTSNPN and CDR2 is SVGIG (reference sequence). CDR3 DNA sequence: TGTGCCTGGATGGTAGGCTACGACACTGAAGCTTTCTTT. Its protein is CAWMVGYDTEAFF.

The rearrangement links TRBV19 to TRBJ2-5, with D hard to call. The V and J ends lost 6 bases and 5 bases respectively, with 16 bases between them. Germline V CDR1 and CDR2: LNHDA, SQIVND (reference sequence). The CDR3 has 14 residues. The CDR3 sequence: CASSLALSRETQYF. DNA for the CDR3: TGTGCCAGTAGCCTGGCCCTATCGAGGGAGACCCAGTACTTC.

The V gene is TRBV11-2, the J gene TRBJ2-7, with TRBD2 matching 9 bases. CDR3 length equals 17 residues. V was clipped by 0 bases and J by 5 bases; unmatched bases: 11. Germline CDR1 is SGHAT and CDR2 is FQNNGV. The CDR3 DNA reads as TGTGCCAGCAGCTTAGATAGGACAGGACTAGCGCTCGACGAGCAGTACTTC. It is translated as CASSLDRTGLALDEQYF.

This clone showed up just a few times. The chain couples TRBV7-8 to TRBJ2-7; 9 bases line up with TRBD2. This CDR3 has 17 amino acids. After removal of 1 base from V and 2 bases from J, the junction contained 9 bases not matched to a gene. Germline V CDR1 and CDR2: SGHVS, FQNEAQ. This chain's CDR3 is CASSLVGRTSETYEQYF. CDR3 coding DNA: TGTGCCAGCAGCTTAGTGGGGCGGACTAGCGAGACCTACGAGCAGTACTTC. The full variable domain, with the rest looked up from reference TRBV7-8 and TRBJ2-7, is GAGVSQSPRYKVAKRGQDVALRCDPISGHVSLFWYQQALGQGPEFLTYFQNEAQLDKSGLPSDRFFAERPEGSVSTLKIQRTQQEDSAVYLCASSLVGRTSETYEQYFGPGTRLTVT.

This chain uses TRBV25-1 with TRBJ2-1; the D gene is possibly TRBD1 (6 bases). V lost 1 base and J lost 5, with 9 bases in between. CDR1 MGHDK and CDR2 SYGVNS come from the germline V gene. The CDR3 runs to 14 residues. Here the CDR3 DNA reads TGTGCCAGCAGTGAATGGGGACATCACAATGAGCAGTTCTTC. The encoded protein is CASSEWGHHNEQFF.